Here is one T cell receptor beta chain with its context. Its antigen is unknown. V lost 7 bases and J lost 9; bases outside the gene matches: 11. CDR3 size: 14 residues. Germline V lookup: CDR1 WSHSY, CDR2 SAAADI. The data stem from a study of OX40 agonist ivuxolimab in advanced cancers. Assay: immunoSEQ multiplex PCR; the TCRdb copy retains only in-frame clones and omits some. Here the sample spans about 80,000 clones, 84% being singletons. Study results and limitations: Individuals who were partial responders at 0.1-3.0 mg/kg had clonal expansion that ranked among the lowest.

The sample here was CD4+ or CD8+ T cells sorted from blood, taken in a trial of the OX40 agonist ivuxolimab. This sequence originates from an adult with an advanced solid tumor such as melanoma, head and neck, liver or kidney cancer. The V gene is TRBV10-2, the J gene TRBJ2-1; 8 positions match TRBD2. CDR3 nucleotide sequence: TGCGCCAGCAACCTAGCGGGTGAAGCGTTTGAGCAGTTCTTC. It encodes CASNLAGEAFEQFF.